This T cell receptor (beta chain) was identified in a study of human T cells and chemical hapten exposure. Study-level findings and limits: Donors' alopecia may make their immune response differ from healthy people's.

J gave up 7 bases and V 5 bases, and 14 bases lay outside the gene matches. From germline, CDR1 is GTSNPN and CDR2 SVGIG (reference sequence). The CDR3 runs 16 residues. A single record per CDR3 protein comes from TCRdb applying MiXCR to the RACE reads. The profile covers fewer than 130,000 distinct CDR3 sequences, with about 11% appearing a single time and roughly 3.5% taken by the ten largest. Noted time point: patch test 1, 2 weeks after DPC sensitization. Treatment defined: therapeutic diphenylcyclopropenone sensitization with weekly scalp DPC. There are a few counts of this clonotype. The target antigen is unknown.

The receptor's source is a woman aged 40 to 49 with alopecia areata. Some clones in this sample may be carry-over from other donors' samples. This rearrangement joins TRBV30 to TRBJ1-4; 9 bases are shared with TRBD1. The material sequenced was whole blood, taken in connection with sensitization to the hapten diphenylcyclopropenone (DPC). The CDR3 sequence: CAWAKTGGSEGEKLFF. CDR3 DNA sequence: TGTGCCTGGGCCAAAACAGGGGGCTCGGAGGGTGAAAAACTGTTTTTT.